Listed below are T cell receptor beta chains from one sample, sequenced in a study of blood T cells in healthy people across ages. TCRdb re-called the 5' RACE reads through MiXCR, storing one row per CDR3 protein. The table lists around 1.7 million distinct CDR3 sequences, roughly 27% of them singletons. The specimen was blood. All receptors derive from a woman in her 30s in good health. CDR3s include the opening cysteine and the closing phenylalanine or tryptophan. D genes are given only for firm matches. Some rows mark clone size as missing; the rest say once, few, many or name a class of expanded clone.

>few|TRBV12-3/TRBV12-4|TRBJ1-5|TRBD1
TGTGCCAGCATCCCGGGGGGCAGGGGGAGGATAGGGCAGCCCCAGCATTTT
CASIPGGRGRIGQPQHF
>-|TRBV12-5|TRBJ2-1|-
TGTGCTAGTGGTTTGGTACTGTCTGGTGGGGATGAGCAGTTCTTC
CASGLVLSGGDEQFF
>-|TRBV30|TRBJ2-3|TRBD2
TGTGCCTGGAGTTTTGGCGGGGGAAGGATAGATACGCAGTATTTT
CAWSFGGGRIDTQYF
>many|TRBV20-1|TRBJ2-1|-
TGCAGTGCGCTTAGGGCTAGCGCTTACAATGAGCAGTTCTTC
CSALRASAYNEQFF
>many|TRBV20-1|TRBJ2-5|-
TGCAGTGCTCTGGAGCCGGACGGGTACCAAGAGACCCAGTACTTC
CSALEPDGYQETQYF
>-|TRBV7-9|TRBJ1-2|TRBD1
TGTGCCAGCAGCCCGGCCGGGACAGGGTATCAGGGCTACACCTTC
CASSPAGTGYQGYTF
>-|TRBV10-3|TRBJ2-1|-
TGTGCCACCCAAAAGGACCCCATGGATGAGCAGTTCTTC
CATQKDPMDEQFF
>few|TRBV24-1|TRBJ2-7|TRBD1
TGTGCCACCAGCCCGGGACAGGGTGTGTACGAGCAGTACTTC
CATSPGQGVYEQYF
>many|TRBV3-1|TRBJ2-7|-
TGTGCCAGCAGCCACAGGACATCCTACGAGCAGTACTTC
CASSHRTSYEQYF
>-|TRBV29-1|TRBJ2-4|TRBD1
TGCAGCGTACAACGGTGGGACAGGCTAGCCAAAAACATTCAGTACTTC
CSVQRWDRLAKNIQYF
>many|TRBV12-3/TRBV12-4|TRBJ2-1|TRBD1
TGTGCCAGCAGTGACAGGGGGGATGAGCAGTTCTTC
CASSDRGDEQFF
>-|TRBV5-1|TRBJ1-1|TRBD1
TGCGCCAGCAGCTCGCCGGTACAGGGGTGGGGTGAAGCTTTCTTT
CASSSPVQGWGEAFF
>-|TRBV5-5|TRBJ2-3|-
TGTGCCAGCAGCTTGCTCAAGGTCAGCACAGATACGCAGTATTTT
CASSLLKVSTDTQYF
>few|TRBV20-1|TRBJ2-2|TRBD2
TGCAGTGCGCTTAGCGGGCGGCACGGGGAGCTGTTTTTT
CSALSGRHGELFF
>many|TRBV11-2|TRBJ2-6|-
TGTGCCAGCAGCCCCCTCCTTTTGGGGGTCTCTGGGGCCAACGTCCTGACTTTC
CASSPLLLGVSGANVLTF
>many|TRBV7-2|TRBJ2-3|TRBD2
TGTGCCAGCAGCTTATGGGCTAGCGGGAGCGGAGATACGCAGTATTTT
CASSLWASGSGDTQYF
>few|TRBV9|TRBJ2-5|TRBD2
TGTGCCAGCAGCCCGCCGGGACTAGAGGAGACCCAGTACTTC
CASSPPGLEETQYF
>-|TRBV5-1|TRBJ2-5|-
TGCGCCAGCAGCTTGGGGGAGTATAAAGAGCAGTACTTC
CASSLGEYKEQYF
>many|TRBV20-1|TRBJ1-5|-
TGCAGTGCCCGACCCCTAAGCAATCAGCCCCAGCATTTT
CSARPLSNQPQHF
>many|TRBV24-1|TRBJ2-5|TRBD1
TGTGCCACCAGTGAGACAGGGGTAGAGACCCAGTACTTC
CATSETGVETQYF
>few|TRBV30|TRBJ2-3|-
TGTGCCTGTCGGACGGCCGGCACGCAGTATTTT
CACRTAGTQYF
>-|TRBV7-2|TRBJ2-1|TRBD2
TGTGCCAGCAGCTCTCAAGGACTAGCGGGTTACAATGAGCGGTTCTTC
CASSSQGLAGYNERFF
>-|TRBV28|TRBJ2-5|-
TGTGCCAGCAGCCAGGACAGAGGGAACAAGTACTTC
CASSQDRGNKYF
>many|TRBV7-2|TRBJ2-7|TRBD2
TGTGCCAGCAGCTTAGAGCGGGAGGGATACGAGCAGTACTTC
CASSLEREGYEQYF
>-|TRBV6-5|TRBJ2-7|-
TGTGCCAGCAGTTACTCTGCCGAGTGGGGGATCCGCGGCGAGCAGTACTTC
CASSYSAEWGIRGEQYF
>-|TRBV12-3/TRBV12-4|TRBJ2-3|TRBD2
TGTGCCAGCAGTTTAAGTAGAACTAGCGCAGATACGCAGTATTTT
CASSLSRTSADTQYF
>-|TRBV20-1|TRBJ1-5|-
TGCAGTGCTTTAGAAAGAAGTGGCAATCAGCCCCAGCATTTT
CSALERSGNQPQHF
>-|TRBV12-3/TRBV12-4|TRBJ1-1|-
TGTGCCAGCAGGAGGACGGGGGTCCCTGAAGCTTTCTTT
CASRRTGVPEAFF
>few|TRBV30|TRBJ2-5|-
TGTGCCTGGAGTGTTGGGGGGGCGCCGGGTAGGGAGACCCAGTACTTC
CAWSVGGAPGRETQYF
>-|TRBV20-1|TRBJ2-1|TRBD2
TGCAGTGCTCAAGCGGGGGCCCGGGACCATGAGCAGTTCTTC
CSAQAGARDHEQFF
>few|TRBV7-9|TRBJ2-3|-
TGTGCCAGCAGCTTTGGCAGGGTCGCTAGCACAGATACGCAGTATTTT
CASSFGRVASTDTQYF
>many|TRBV7-9|TRBJ1-2|-
TGTGCCAGCAGCTTGGCAGACAGATCCTATGGCTACACCTTC
CASSLADRSYGYTF
>many|TRBV28|TRBJ2-7|TRBD1
TGTGCCAGCAGTCCCTTGACAGGGGGTACGTACGAGCAGTACTTC
CASSPLTGGTYEQYF
>many|TRBV9|TRBJ2-1|TRBD2
TGTGCCAGCAGCCCACGACTAGCGGGGGGCTACAATGAGCAGTTCTTC
CASSPRLAGGYNEQFF
>-|TRBV5-1|TRBJ1-2|-
TGCGCCAGCAGCTTGGGGTCCAGTTCGGTTGGCTACACCTTC
CASSLGSSSVGYTF
>-|TRBV10-3|TRBJ2-5|-
TGTGCCATCAGTGACCCTCGCCGGGGCAATGAGCAGTACTTC
CAISDPRRGNEQYF
>many|TRBV29-1|TRBJ2-7|-
TGCAGCGGAAGAGGTGGCGAAGCCTACGAGCAGTACTTC
CSGRGGEAYEQYF
>few|TRBV29-1|TRBJ1-2|-
TGCAGTGCCTTTGACAGGACCTATGGCTACACCTTC
CSAFDRTYGYTF
>few|TRBV11-2|TRBJ1-1|-
TGTGCCAGCAGCTTAGGAAGAGGGCGAGGAGCTTTCTTT
CASSLGRGRGAFF
>-|TRBV12-3/TRBV12-4|TRBJ1-2|-
TGTGCCAGCAGCCAACAGGGTGACAGAAGGTATGGCTACACCTTC
CASSQQGDRRYGYTF
>-|TRBV20-1|TRBJ2-1|-
TGCAGTGCTAGAGACCGAGACGGAGGGGTACATCTGGATGAGCAGTTCTTC
CSARDRDGGVHLDEQFF
>-|TRBV29-1|TRBJ2-5|TRBD2
TGCAGCGTTGGCGGGACTAGGTATATTGGAGAGACCCAGTACTTC
CSVGGTRYIGETQYF
>-|TRBV5-1|TRBJ1-2|-
TGCGCCAGCAGCTGGACAGAGGGAGAGGGCTACACCTTC
CASSWTEGEGYTF
>few|TRBV20-1|TRBJ1-2|-
TGCAGTGCTAGTTTTGACCCTTCCCGCTACACCTTC
CSASFDPSRYTF
>few|TRBV5-5|TRBJ1-5|-
TGTGCCAGCAGCCCTTGGGGGGCCGGTGGCAATCAGCCCCAGCATTTT
CASSPWGAGGNQPQHF
>-|TRBV12-3/TRBV12-4|TRBJ1-1|TRBD1
TGTGCCAGCACCCGACAGGGTGACACTGAAGCTTTCTTT
CASTRQGDTEAFF
>-|TRBV27|TRBJ1-6|TRBD1
TGTGCCAGCAGTTCACTGACAGGGTCGGGTTCACCCCTCCACTTT
CASSSLTGSGSPLHF
>-|TRBV4-2|TRBJ1-1|-
TGTGCCAGCAGCCAAGGTTCTGGCGACCTGAACACTGAAGCTTTCTTT
CASSQGSGDLNTEAFF
>-|TRBV29-1|TRBJ2-7|-
TGCAGCGTTCGTGACAGCCTGTACGAGCAGTACTTC
CSVRDSLYEQYF